This TCR beta chain was observed in a study of cytomegalovirus exposure and HLA in healthy donors. Germline loops: CDR1 SNHLY, CDR2 FYNNEI. This CDR3 spans 14 amino acids. V dropped 7 bases and J dropped 10; count of bases not matched to a gene: 12. The PCR made use of 60 Vbeta and 13 Jbeta primers. The method was immunoSEQ multiplex PCR; TCRdb's version includes in-frame clones alone and lacks a portion of them. The sample records around 150,000 clones, 82% being singletons. Notes on the study in general: Apparent HLA restriction characterized most CMV-associated TCR beta chains in a later analysis. Near-uniform donor sequencing depth was presumed by presence/absence analyses.

This clone was seen a handful of times. Antigen unknown. This clonotype was sampled from a girl under 18 in good health and CMV-seropositive. Material: PBMCs. The chain joins TRBV2 to TRBJ1-1, with 10 bases lining up with TRBD1. CDR3 loop: CASTYDVTGGLAFF. In DNA form, the CDR3 reads TGTGCCAGCACCTATGACGTGACAGGGGGCCTAGCTTTCTTT.